This T cell receptor beta chain was recorded in a study of blood T cell repertoires in COVID-19. Participant-reported clinical history was the basis for cohort assignment. The data were produced by immunoSEQ multiplex PCR, yet TCRdb's version contains in-frame clones alone and is incomplete. The sample records about 130,000 clones, roughly four fifths being singletons. Sample: PBMCs or T cells enriched from blood (not recorded which). This TCR was recovered from a man in his fifties or sixties who had recovered from COVID-19.

As DNA, the CDR3 is TGTGCCAGCAGCTTAGAACAGGGGGGCATCACCGGGGAGCTGTTTTTT. Its translation: CASSLEQGGITGELFF. The chain uses TRBV7-6 and TRBJ2-2; 8 nucleotides align to TRBD1. The CDR3 sequence is 16 residues long. CDR1 SGHVS and CDR2 FNYEAQ come from the germline V gene. V was clipped by 1 base and J by 4 bases; unmatched bases: 5. The variable domain in full, with the rest retrieved from reference TRBV7-6 and TRBJ2-2, is GAGVSQSPRYKVTKRGQDVALRCDPISGHVSLYWYRQALGQGPEFLTYFNYEAQQDKSGLPNDRFSAERPEGSISTLTIQRTEQRDSAMYRCASSLEQGGITGELFFGEGSRLTVL.